A selection of T cell receptor beta chains follows, all from one sample in a study of identical twins. TCRdb recomputed calls from the 5' RACE reads with MiXCR, one row per CDR3 protein. The sample holds about 690,000 distinct CDR3 sequences, approximately 6.1% seen once. Material for sequencing was naive T cells sorted from blood. Source of these receptors: a man aged 18 to 29 in good health. The CDR3 runs from the conserved cysteine through the conserved F or W. A D gene is named only where the DNA matches it firmly. Clone sizes are given selectively: once, few, many, or a class where the clone is expanded.

CDR3: CASSVTGANQPQHF
DNA: TGTGCCAGCAGCGTAACAGGGGCCAATCAGCCCCAGCATTTT
size: many
J: TRBJ1-5
D: TRBD1
length: 14
V: TRBV7-2

CDR3: CASSVGGDNQPQHF
DNA: TGTGCCAGCAGCGTAGGCGGAGATAATCAGCCCCAGCATTTT
size: many
J: TRBJ1-5
D: -
length: 14
V: TRBV9

CDR3: CASSLKLYEQYF
DNA: TGTGCCAGCAGTTTAAAACTCTACGAGCAGTACTTC
size: many
J: TRBJ2-7
D: -
length: 12
V: TRBV12-3/TRBV12-4

CDR3: CAISVVTSGSHEQYF
DNA: TGTGCCATCAGTGTAGTCACTAGCGGGAGCCACGAGCAGTACTTC
size: many
J: TRBJ2-7
D: TRBD2
length: 15
V: TRBV10-3

CDR3: CASSEGGSGETQYF
DNA: TGTGCCAGCAGTGAAGGTGGGAGTGGGGAGACCCAGTACTTC
size: -
J: TRBJ2-5
D: -
length: 14
V: TRBV6-1

CDR3: CSVEGWDRASEQYF
DNA: TGCAGCGTCGAGGGGTGGGACAGGGCGTCCGAGCAGTACTTC
size: many
J: TRBJ2-7
D: TRBD1
length: 14
V: TRBV29-1

CDR3: CASSVVRPSSGANVLTF
DNA: TGTGCCAGCAGCGTAGTCAGGCCGAGCTCTGGGGCCAACGTCCTGACTTTC
size: -
J: TRBJ2-6
D: -
length: 17
V: TRBV9

CDR3: CASSSREKGTEAFF
DNA: TGCGCCAGCAGCTCTAGAGAGAAAGGGACTGAAGCTTTCTTT
size: many
J: TRBJ1-1
D: -
length: 14
V: TRBV4-3

CDR3: CASSQVWRTSGRANEQFF
DNA: TGTGCCAGCAGCCAAGTATGGAGGACTAGCGGGAGGGCGAATGAGCAGTTCTTC
size: many
J: TRBJ2-1
D: TRBD2
length: 18
V: TRBV3-1

CDR3: CASSQVGGLATQYF
DNA: TGTGCCAGCAGCCAAGTGGGGGGTTTAGCGACCCAGTACTTC
size: -
J: TRBJ2-5
D: -
length: 14
V: TRBV14

CDR3: CASSQRGGSNQPQHF
DNA: TGTGCCAGCAGTCAAAGGGGGGGAAGCAATCAGCCCCAGCATTTT
size: many
J: TRBJ1-5
D: -
length: 15
V: TRBV6-2/TRBV6-3

CDR3: CAHAEGNNEQFF
DNA: TGTGCCCACGCCGAAGGGAACAATGAGCAGTTCTTC
size: few
J: TRBJ2-1
D: -
length: 12
V: TRBV7-9

CDR3: CASSLIQGGQYF
DNA: TGTGCCAGCAGCTTAATACAGGGGGGGCAGTACTTC
size: -
J: TRBJ2-7
D: TRBD1
length: 12
V: TRBV7-2

CDR3: CSVLTIGLAGDYEQFF
DNA: TGCAGCGTCTTGACCATCGGACTAGCGGGAGATTATGAGCAGTTCTTC
size: -
J: TRBJ2-1
D: TRBD2
length: 16
V: TRBV29-1

CDR3: CASSPREGTHQETQYF
DNA: TGTGCCAGCTCACCTCGGGAGGGGACTCACCAAGAGACCCAGTACTTC
size: few
J: TRBJ2-5
D: TRBD2
length: 16
V: TRBV18

CDR3: CASSLDPSGRAGEQFF
DNA: TGTGCCAGCAGCTTAGATCCAAGCGGGAGGGCGGGTGAGCAGTTCTTC
size: many
J: TRBJ2-1
D: TRBD2
length: 16
V: TRBV11-2